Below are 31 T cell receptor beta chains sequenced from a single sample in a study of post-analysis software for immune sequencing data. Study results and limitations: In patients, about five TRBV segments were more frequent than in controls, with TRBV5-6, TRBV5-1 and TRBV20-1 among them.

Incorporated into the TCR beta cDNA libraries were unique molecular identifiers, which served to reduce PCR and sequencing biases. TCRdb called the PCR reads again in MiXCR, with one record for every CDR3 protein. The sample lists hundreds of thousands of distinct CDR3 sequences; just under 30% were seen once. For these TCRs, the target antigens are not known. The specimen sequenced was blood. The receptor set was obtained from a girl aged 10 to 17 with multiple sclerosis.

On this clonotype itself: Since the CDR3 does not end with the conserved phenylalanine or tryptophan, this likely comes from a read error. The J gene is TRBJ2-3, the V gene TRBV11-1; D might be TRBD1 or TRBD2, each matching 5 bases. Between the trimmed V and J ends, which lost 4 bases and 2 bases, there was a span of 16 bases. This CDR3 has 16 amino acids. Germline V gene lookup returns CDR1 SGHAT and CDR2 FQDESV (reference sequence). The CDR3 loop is CASSSRDGRVTDTQYC. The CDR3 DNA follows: TGTGCCAGCAGCTCCCGGGACGGCCGGGTCACAGATACGCAGTATTGT.

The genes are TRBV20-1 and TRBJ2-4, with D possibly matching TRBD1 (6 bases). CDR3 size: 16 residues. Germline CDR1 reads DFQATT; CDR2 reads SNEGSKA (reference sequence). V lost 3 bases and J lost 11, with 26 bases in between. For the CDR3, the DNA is TGCAGTGCTAGCGGTGCAGGGGCCATAATGAGGGACGTTCAGTACTTC. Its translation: CSASGAGAIMRDVQYF.

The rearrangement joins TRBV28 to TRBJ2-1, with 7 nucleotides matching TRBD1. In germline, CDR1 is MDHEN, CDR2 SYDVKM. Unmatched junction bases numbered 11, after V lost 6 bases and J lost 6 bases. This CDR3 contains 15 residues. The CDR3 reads CASSPPGQRTNEQFF. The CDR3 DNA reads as TGTGCCAGCAGCCCTCCGGGACAGAGAACCAATGAGCAGTTCTTC. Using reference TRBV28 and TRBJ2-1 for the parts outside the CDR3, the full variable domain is DVKVTQSSRYLVKRTGEKVFLECVQDMDHENMFWYRQDPGLGLRLIYFSYDVKMKEKGDIPEGYSVSREKKERFSLILESASTNQTSMYLCASSPPGQRTNEQFFGPGTRLTVL.

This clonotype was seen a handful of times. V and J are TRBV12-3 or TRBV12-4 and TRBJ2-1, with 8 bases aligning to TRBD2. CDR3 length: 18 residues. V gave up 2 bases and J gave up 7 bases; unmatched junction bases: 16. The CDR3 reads CASSLRRLAGKIGNEQFF. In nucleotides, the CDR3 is TGTGCCAGCAGTTTAAGAAGGTTAGCGGGGAAAATCGGAAATGAGCAGTTCTTC.

CDR3: CASSWSPNANTGELFF. In DNA form, the CDR3 reads TGTGCCAGCAGTTGGAGTCCTAACGCGAACACCGGGGAGCTGTTTTTT. The chain uses TRBV12-3 or TRBV12-4 and TRBJ2-2; D is ambiguous. This CDR3 region has 16 residues. The ends were cut back, 4 bases at V and 0 bases at J, with 12 bases in the middle.

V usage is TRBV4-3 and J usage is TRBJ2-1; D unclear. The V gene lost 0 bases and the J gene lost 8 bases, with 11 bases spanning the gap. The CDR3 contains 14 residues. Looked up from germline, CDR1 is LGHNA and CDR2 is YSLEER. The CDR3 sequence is CASSQDLASDEQFF. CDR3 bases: TGCGCCAGCAGCCAAGATCTCGCCAGCGATGAGCAGTTCTTC.

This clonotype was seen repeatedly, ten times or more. The CDR3 DNA is TGTGCCAGCAGCAAGTGGACAGGGATCAATGAGCAGTTCTTC. As protein: CASSKWTGINEQFF. V usage is TRBV7-2 and J usage is TRBJ2-1; 8 nucleotides line up with TRBD1. After removal of 5 bases from V and 6 bases from J, the junction contained 6 bases not matched to a gene. Per the germline V gene, CDR1 is SGHTA and CDR2 is FQGNSA. This CDR3 is built from 14 residues.

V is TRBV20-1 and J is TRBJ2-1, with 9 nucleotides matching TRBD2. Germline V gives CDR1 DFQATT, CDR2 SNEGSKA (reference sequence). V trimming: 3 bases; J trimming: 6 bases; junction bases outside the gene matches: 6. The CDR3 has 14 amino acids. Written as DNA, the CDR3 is TGCAGTGCTAGCCCGGGACTAGCAGGCAATGAGCAGTTCTTC. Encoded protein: CSASPGLAGNEQFF.

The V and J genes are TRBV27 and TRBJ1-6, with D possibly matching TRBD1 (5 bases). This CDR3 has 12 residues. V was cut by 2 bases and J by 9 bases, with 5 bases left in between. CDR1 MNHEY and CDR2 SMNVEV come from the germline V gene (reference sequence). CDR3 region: CASSLQGSPLHF. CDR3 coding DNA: TGTGCCAGCAGTTTACAGGGTTCACCCCTCCACTTT.

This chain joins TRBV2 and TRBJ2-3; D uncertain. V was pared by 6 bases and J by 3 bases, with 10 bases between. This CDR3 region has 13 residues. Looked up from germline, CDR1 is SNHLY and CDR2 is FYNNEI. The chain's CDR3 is CASRGLGTDTQYF. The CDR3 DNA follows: TGTGCCAGCAGAGGTTTGGGGACAGATACGCAGTATTTT.

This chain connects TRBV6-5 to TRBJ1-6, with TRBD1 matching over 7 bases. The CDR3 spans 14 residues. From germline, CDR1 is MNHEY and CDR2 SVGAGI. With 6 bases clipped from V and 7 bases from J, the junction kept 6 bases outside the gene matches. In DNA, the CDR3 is TGTGCCAGCAGGCAACAGGGGCAGAATTCACCCCTCCACTTT. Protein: CASRQQGQNSPLHF.

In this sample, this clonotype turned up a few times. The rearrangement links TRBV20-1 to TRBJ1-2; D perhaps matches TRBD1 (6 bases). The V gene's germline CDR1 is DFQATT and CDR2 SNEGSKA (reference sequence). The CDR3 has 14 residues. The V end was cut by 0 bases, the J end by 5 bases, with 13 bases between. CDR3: CSARDGRQAYGYTF. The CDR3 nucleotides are TGCAGTGCTAGAGATGGTCGACAGGCGTATGGCTACACCTTC.

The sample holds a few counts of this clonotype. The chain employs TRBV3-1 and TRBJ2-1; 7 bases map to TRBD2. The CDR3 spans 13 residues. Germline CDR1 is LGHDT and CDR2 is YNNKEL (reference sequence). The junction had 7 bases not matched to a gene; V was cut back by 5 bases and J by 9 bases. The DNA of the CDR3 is TGTGCCAGCAGCGGTGGACTAGACCGTGAGCAGTTCTTC. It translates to CASSGGLDREQFF.

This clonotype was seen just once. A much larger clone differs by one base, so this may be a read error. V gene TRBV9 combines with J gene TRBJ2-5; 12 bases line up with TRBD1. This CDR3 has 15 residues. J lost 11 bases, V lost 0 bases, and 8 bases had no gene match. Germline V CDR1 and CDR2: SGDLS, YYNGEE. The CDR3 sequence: CASSVVGQGANEQYF. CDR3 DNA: TGTGCCAGCAGCGTAGTGGGACAGGGGGCCAATGAGCAGTACTTC.

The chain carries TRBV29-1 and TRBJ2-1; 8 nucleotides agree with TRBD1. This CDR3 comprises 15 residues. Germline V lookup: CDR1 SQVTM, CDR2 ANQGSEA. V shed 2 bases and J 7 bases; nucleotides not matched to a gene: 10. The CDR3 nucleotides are TGCAGCGTTGAAACGGGTCAGGGGGCATGGAATGAGCAGTTCTTC. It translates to CSVETGQGAWNEQFF.

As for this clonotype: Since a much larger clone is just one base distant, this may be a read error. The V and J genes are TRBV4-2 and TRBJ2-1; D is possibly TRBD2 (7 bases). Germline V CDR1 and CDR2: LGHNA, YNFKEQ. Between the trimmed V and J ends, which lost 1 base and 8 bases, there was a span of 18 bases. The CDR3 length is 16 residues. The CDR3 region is CASSQVFQSGGYEQFF. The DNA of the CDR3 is TGTGCCAGCAGCCAAGTTTTCCAGTCGGGGGGCTATGAGCAGTTCTTC.

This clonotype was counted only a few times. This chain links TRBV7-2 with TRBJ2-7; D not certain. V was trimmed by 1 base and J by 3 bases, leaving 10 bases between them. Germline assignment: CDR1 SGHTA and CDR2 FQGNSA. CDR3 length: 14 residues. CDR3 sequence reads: CASSLVGQVYEQYF. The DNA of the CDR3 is TGTGCCAGCAGCTTAGTGGGTCAGGTCTACGAGCAGTACTTC.

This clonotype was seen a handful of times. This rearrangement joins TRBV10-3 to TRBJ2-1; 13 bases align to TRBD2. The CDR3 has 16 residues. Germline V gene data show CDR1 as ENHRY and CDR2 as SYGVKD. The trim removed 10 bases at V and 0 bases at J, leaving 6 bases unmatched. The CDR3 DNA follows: TGTGCCACCGGGACTAGCGGGGAGGCCTCCTACAATGAGCAGTTCTTC. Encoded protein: CATGTSGEASYNEQFF.

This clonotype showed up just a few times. CDR3 sequence: CASTPRGIDSVAKNIQYF. The CDR3 DNA is TGTGCCAGCACGCCAAGAGGGATTGACTCCGTAGCCAAAAACATTCAGTACTTC. This chain links TRBV6-1 with TRBJ2-4; maybe TRBD2 (5 bases). V gave up 7 bases and J gave up 0 bases, with 22 bases separating them. The CDR3 is 18 amino acids. Germline loops: CDR1 MNHNS, CDR2 SASEGT.

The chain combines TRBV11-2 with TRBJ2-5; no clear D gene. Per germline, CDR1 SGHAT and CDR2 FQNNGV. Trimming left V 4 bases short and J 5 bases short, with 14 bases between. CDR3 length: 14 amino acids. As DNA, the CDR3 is TGTGCCAGCAGCTCGCGTTCCGGTCCGGAGACCCAGTACTTC. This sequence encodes CASSSRSGPETQYF.

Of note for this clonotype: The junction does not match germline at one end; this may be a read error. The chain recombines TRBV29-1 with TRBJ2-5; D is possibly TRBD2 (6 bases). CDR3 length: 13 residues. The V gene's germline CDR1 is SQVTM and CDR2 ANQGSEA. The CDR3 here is CSVGGVTQETQHF. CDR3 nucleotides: TGCAGCGTTGGGGGGGTAACCCAAGAGACCCAGCACTTC.

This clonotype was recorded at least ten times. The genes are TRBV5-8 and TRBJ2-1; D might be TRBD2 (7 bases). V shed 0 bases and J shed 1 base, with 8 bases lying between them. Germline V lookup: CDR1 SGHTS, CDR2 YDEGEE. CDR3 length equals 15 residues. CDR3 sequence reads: CASSLEGGSYNEQFF. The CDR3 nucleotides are TGTGCCAGCAGCTTGGAGGGGGGGTCCTACAATGAGCAGTTCTTC.

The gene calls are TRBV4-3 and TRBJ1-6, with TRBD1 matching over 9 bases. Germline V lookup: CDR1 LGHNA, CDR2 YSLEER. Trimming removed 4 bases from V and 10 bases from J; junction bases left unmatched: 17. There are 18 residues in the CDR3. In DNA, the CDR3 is TGCGCCAGCAGCCTCCGTCCCGGGACAGGGAATCGAGGGTCACCCCTCCACTTT. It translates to CASSLRPGTGNRGSPLHF.

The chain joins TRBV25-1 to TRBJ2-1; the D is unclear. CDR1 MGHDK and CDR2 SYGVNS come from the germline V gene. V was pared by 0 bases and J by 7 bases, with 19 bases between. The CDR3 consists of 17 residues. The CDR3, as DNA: TGTGCCAGCAGTGAATATACGGCAGTAATAGACCTGAATGAGCAGTTCTTC. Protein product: CASSEYTAVIDLNEQFF.

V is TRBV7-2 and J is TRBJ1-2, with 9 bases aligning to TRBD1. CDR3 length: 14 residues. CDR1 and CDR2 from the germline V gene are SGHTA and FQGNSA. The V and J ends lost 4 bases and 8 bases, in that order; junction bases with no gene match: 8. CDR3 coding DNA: TGTGCCAGCAGCTCTCGACAGGGGGTAAACGGCTACACCTTC. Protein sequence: CASSSRQGVNGYTF.

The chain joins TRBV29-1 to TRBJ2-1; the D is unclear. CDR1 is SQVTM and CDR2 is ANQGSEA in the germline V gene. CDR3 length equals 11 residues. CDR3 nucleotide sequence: TGCAACGCTCCCCGGGCCAATGAGCAGTTCTTC. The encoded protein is CNAPRANEQFF.

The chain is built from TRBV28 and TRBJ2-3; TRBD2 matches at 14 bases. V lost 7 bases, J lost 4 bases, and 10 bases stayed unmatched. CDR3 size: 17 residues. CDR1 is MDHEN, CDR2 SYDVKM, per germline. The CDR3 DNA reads TGTGCCAGCACCTCCCTTCGACTAGCGGGAGGGCCAGATACGCAGTATTTT. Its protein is CASTSLRLAGGPDTQYF.

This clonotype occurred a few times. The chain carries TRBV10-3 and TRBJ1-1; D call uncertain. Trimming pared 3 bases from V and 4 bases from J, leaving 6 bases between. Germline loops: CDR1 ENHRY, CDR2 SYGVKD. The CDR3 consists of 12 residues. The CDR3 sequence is CAISDPSTEAFF. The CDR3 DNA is TGTGCCATCAGTGATCCGAGCACTGAAGCTTTCTTT.

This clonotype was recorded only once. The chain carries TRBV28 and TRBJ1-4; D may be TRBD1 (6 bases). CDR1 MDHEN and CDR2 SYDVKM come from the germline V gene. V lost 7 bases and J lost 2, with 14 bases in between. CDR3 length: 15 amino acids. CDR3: CASIMSGGTNEKLFF. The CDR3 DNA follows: TGTGCCAGCATTATGTCCGGGGGCACTAATGAAAAACTGTTTTTT. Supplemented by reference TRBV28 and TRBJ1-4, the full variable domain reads DVKVTQSSRYLVKRTGEKVFLECVQDMDHENMFWYRQDPGLGLRLIYFSYDVKMKEKGDIPEGYSVSREKKERFSLILESASTNQTSMYLCASIMSGGTNEKLFFGSGTQLSVL.

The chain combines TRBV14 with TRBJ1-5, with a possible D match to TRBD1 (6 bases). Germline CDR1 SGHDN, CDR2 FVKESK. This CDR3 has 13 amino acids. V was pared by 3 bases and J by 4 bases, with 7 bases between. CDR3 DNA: TGTGCCAGCAGCCACCAGGGGAATCAGCCCCAGCATTTT. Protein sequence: CASSHQGNQPQHF. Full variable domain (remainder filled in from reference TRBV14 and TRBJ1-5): EAGVTQFPSHSVIEKGQTVTLRCDPISGHDNLYWYRRVMGKEIKFLLHFVKESKQDESGMPNNRFLAERTGGTYSTLKVQPAELEDSGVYFCASSHQGNQPQHFGDGTRLSIL.

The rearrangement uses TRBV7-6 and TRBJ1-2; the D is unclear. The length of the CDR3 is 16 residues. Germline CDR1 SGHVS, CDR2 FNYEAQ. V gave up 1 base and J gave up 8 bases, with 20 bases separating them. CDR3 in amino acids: CASSLEPAGSVRGYTF. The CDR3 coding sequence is TGTGCCAGCAGCTTAGAGCCTGCAGGCTCAGTAAGGGGCTACACCTTC.